The next 11 T cell receptor beta chains were all read from a single sample in a study of regulatory T cells in long-lasting Graves disease. TCR beta libraries were built with iRepertoire HTBI primers and Arm-PCR of CDR3 regions. TCRdb passed the multiplex PCR reads through MiXCR, listing each CDR3 protein once. The table records roughly 380,000 distinct CDR3 sequences, about 14% of them present only once. The time point was: newly diagnosed GD, antithyroid drugs for less than 3 months. RNA isolated from PBMCs was used to make the TCR library. The sequencing here drew on peripheral blood mononuclear cells (PBMCs), taken at new diagnosis, from a patient treated with antithyroid drugs. The receptors shown here come from a female donor with Graves disease.

This clonotype was detected many times. The rearrangement links TRBV27 to TRBJ2-7, with a tentative D call TRBD2 (5 bases). The CDR3 is made up of 13 amino acids. Germline V lookup: CDR1 MNHEY, CDR2 SMNVEV (reference sequence). The V gene lost 4 bases and the J gene lost 5 bases, with 12 bases spanning the gap. The CDR3 sequence: CASSYRGGDEQYF. DNA of the CDR3: TGTGCCAGCAGTTATCGGGGTGGCGACGAGCAGTACTTC.

This clonotype has ten or more counts. The chain joins TRBV6-5 to TRBJ1-2; TRBD1 agrees at 11 bases. The germline V gene has CDR1 MNHEY and CDR2 SVGAGI. This CDR3 region has 16 residues. J gave up 3 bases and V 0 bases, and 3 bases lay outside the gene matches. CDR3 residues: CASSYSRDRGDYGYTF. CDR3 nucleotides: TGTGCCAGCAGTTACTCCCGGGACAGGGGGGACTATGGCTACACCTTC.

This clonotype occurred a few times. The chain is built from TRBV18 and TRBJ2-2; D might be TRBD2 (6 bases). V was clipped by 4 bases and J by 4 bases, with 10 bases between them. CDR1 and CDR2 from the germline V gene are KGHSH and LQKENI. This CDR3 has 14 amino acids. CDR3 coding DNA: TGTGCCAGCTCACAGATGGAGGGCACCGGGGAGCTGTTTTTT. Translated: CASSQMEGTGELFF.

This clonotype was detected ten times or more. The V gene is TRBV6-2 or TRBV6-3, the J gene TRBJ1-2; possible D gene TRBD1, 5 bases. The CDR3 has 13 amino acids. Looked up from germline, CDR1 is MNHEY and CDR2 is SVGEGT. Trimming cost V 6 bases and J 4 bases, with 12 bases left between them. The CDR3 spells CASRKPGPYGYTF. CDR3 coding DNA: TGTGCCAGCAGAAAGCCGGGACCCTATGGCTACACCTTC.

The chain carries TRBV11-2 and TRBJ1-2; tentatively, D is TRBD1 (6 bases). Germline V CDR1 and CDR2: SGHAT, FQNNGV. CDR3 size: 17 residues. Trimming pared 0 bases from V and 4 bases from J, leaving 18 bases between. CDR3 amino acids: CASSLDSTGPYLYGYTF. The CDR3 coding sequence is TGTGCCAGCAGCTTAGATTCAACAGGGCCCTACCTCTATGGCTACACCTTC.

The chain is built from TRBV12-3 or TRBV12-4 and TRBJ1-2; D gene uncertain. The CDR3 length is 13 residues. V was trimmed by 6 bases and J by 0 bases, leaving 8 bases between them. CDR3: CASSHDPNYGYTF. The CDR3 DNA is TGTGCCAGCAGCCACGATCCTAACTATGGCTACACCTTC.

This clonotype was detected ten times or more. The rearrangement links TRBV4-1 to TRBJ2-1; 7 bases fit TRBD1. Losses at the gene ends were 2 bases for V and 7 bases for J; bases not matched to a gene: 5. Germline V CDR1 and CDR2: MGHRA, YSYEKL. The CDR3 loop spans 14 amino acids. CDR3 amino acids: CASSQPTGYNEQFF. DNA for the CDR3: TGCGCCAGCAGCCAACCGACAGGGTATAATGAGCAGTTCTTC.

This clonotype has just a few counts. This sequence is one base from a far larger clone and is likely a read error. The CDR3 DNA sequence: TGTGCCAGCAGCCCACCCGAGGGGGGACGAGGGACCCAGTACTTC. It yields the protein CASSPPEGGRGTQYF. The chain recombines TRBV11-3 with TRBJ2-5, with D perhaps TRBD1 or TRBD2 (6 bases each). Trimming removed 5 bases at V and 7 bases at J, with 20 bases between. CDR3 length equals 15 residues. In germline, CDR1 is SGHNT, CDR2 YENEEA.

V is TRBV7-6 and J is TRBJ2-7; TRBD2 might be the D (5 bases). Trimming stripped 5 bases from V and 2 bases from J, with 13 bases between. Germline lookup yields CDR1 SGHVS and CDR2 FNYEAQ. This CDR3 comprises 14 residues. The CDR3 region has the DNA TGTGCCAGCAGCCCTCTGGCGGGTCCCTACGAGCAGTACTTC. Its protein is CASSPLAGPYEQYF.

This sequence joins TRBV10-3 and TRBJ1-6; D unresolved. This CDR3 has 12 residues. Germline CDR1 ENHRY, CDR2 SYGVKD. V gave up 10 bases and J gave up 9 bases, with 13 bases separating them. This chain's CDR3 is CATEGPSSPLHF. In DNA form, the CDR3 reads TGTGCCACAGAAGGCCCAAGTTCACCCCTCCACTTT.

This clonotype was counted ten times or more. The chain uses TRBV5-1 and TRBJ2-1; D may be TRBD2 (5 bases). The CDR3 contains 14 residues. The ends were cut back, 4 bases at V and 10 bases at J, with 18 bases in the middle. CDR1 SGHRS and CDR2 YFSETQ come from the germline V gene. CDR3: CASSIATYDLEQFF. In DNA, the CDR3 is TGCGCCAGCAGCATAGCGACCTACGATTTAGAGCAGTTCTTC.